The TCR beta chain described here comes from a study of T-cell reconstitution after alpha-beta-depleted transplantation in children. Unique molecular identifiers were used in preparing the TCRbeta library. TCRdb re-called the PCR reads with MiXCR, one entry per CDR3 protein. The sample comprises a few hundred thousand distinct CDR3 sequences, over 20% of which are singletons, and 35% to 40% rests with the top ten. In regard to this clonotype: No antigen is known for it.

Study-level results: Elevated TCRbeta diversity at day 60 was traced, in some patients, to surviving recipient T cells and thymic progenitors. By about two months after transplant, alpha-beta T cells reportedly arose from several hundred graft clones that had expanded. At the one-year point after transplant, T-cell counts and TCRbeta diversity were found to come mostly from T cells that had been newly produced.

The ends were cut back, 1 base at V and 4 bases at J, with 7 bases in the middle. Per the germline V gene, CDR1 is LNHDA and CDR2 is SQIVND (reference sequence). The CDR3 has 13 amino acids. This TCR was sampled from a boy younger than two with Wiskott-Aldrich syndrome, due to receive a stem cell transplant. Sequencing was performed on PBMCs, taken before TCRalphabeta/CD19-depleted stem cell transplant. This chain joins TRBV19 and TRBJ1-1; a weak D match, TRBD1 (6 bases). DNA of the CDR3: TGTGCCAGTAGTATAGCGACAGGCACTGAAGCTTTCTTT. Protein product: CASSIATGTEAFF.